These 22 T cell receptor beta chains were sequenced from one sample in a study of B cell selection in AIRE deficiency. Conventional CD4 T cells were sorted as CD4+CD127+ cells. Profiling relied on immunoSEQ multiplex PCR, and the TCRdb table lists in-frame clones only, not all of them. The sample has 20,000 to 25,000 clones; 97% are singletons. The sequencing sample was made of conventional CD4+ T cells sorted from PBMCs. These receptors were collected from a human donor with AIRE deficiency.

The CDR3 sequence is CASSPPAVWGYTF. As DNA, the CDR3 is TGTGCCAGCAGTCCCCCGGCCGTATGGGGCTACACCTTC. The rearrangement links TRBV28 to TRBJ1-2, with no clear D. This CDR3 is built from 13 residues. The germline V and J ends were trimmed by 5 bases and 8 bases, with 15 bases remaining between them. Germline CDR1 MDHEN, CDR2 SYDVKM.

The chain links TRBV7-9 to TRBJ2-3, with D perhaps given as TRBD1 or TRBD2 (6 bases each). V shed 4 bases and J shed 0 bases, with 20 bases lying between them. Germline assignment: CDR1 SEHNR and CDR2 FQNEAQ (reference sequence). The CDR3 runs 18 residues. The CDR3 DNA reads TGTGCCAGCAGCTCCCCGGGGGCAACATACCTTAGCACAGATACGCAGTATTTT. It translates to CASSSPGATYLSTDTQYF.

The V call is TRBV6-5, the J call TRBJ1-5; TRBD1 is a possible D gene (6 bases). This CDR3 spans 15 amino acids. The germline CDR1 and CDR2 sequences are MNHEY and SVGAGI. With 5 bases removed from V and 2 bases from J, the gap between germline ends came to 13 bases. In DNA form, the CDR3 reads TGTGCCAGCAGTCCACACAGGGTCGGCAATCAGCCCCAGCATTTT. Protein sequence: CASSPHRVGNQPQHF.

This chain connects TRBV30 to TRBJ1-6; D might be TRBD1 (5 bases). V was shortened by 5 bases and J by 9 bases, with 17 bases between the two germline ends. CDR3 length: 14 amino acids. The germline gives CDR1 GTSNPN, CDR2 SVGIG (reference sequence). The CDR3 loop is CAWQTGGWGSPLHF. The CDR3 nucleotides read TGTGCCTGGCAAACCGGGGGGTGGGGTTCACCCCTCCACTTT.

The J gene is TRBJ2-1, the V gene TRBV7-9, with D perhaps given as TRBD1 or TRBD2 (6 bases each). The CDR3 loop spans 15 amino acids. CDR1 SEHNR and CDR2 FQNEAQ come from the germline V gene (reference sequence). V was clipped by 8 bases and J by 5 bases, with 19 bases between them. CDR3 in amino acids: CASELKGEVNNEQFF. In DNA form, the CDR3 reads TGTGCCAGCGAGTTAAAGGGGGAGGTTAACAATGAGCAGTTCTTC.

The chain couples TRBV5-6 to TRBJ1-4; no definite D call. Germline-derived CDR1 and CDR2 are SGHDT and YYEEEE. The CDR3 runs 15 residues. Deletions cut 3 bases from V and 5 bases from J, with 14 bases between. The CDR3 region is CASSSLWSRNEKLFF. As DNA, the CDR3 is TGTGCCAGCAGCTCATTATGGTCGAGGAATGAAAAACTGTTTTTT.

The rearrangement joins TRBV19 to TRBJ2-5; 8 bases are a match to TRBD2. This CDR3 spans 16 amino acids. Losses at the gene ends were 5 bases for V and 9 bases for J; bases not matched to a gene: 17. CDR1 is LNHDA, CDR2 SQIVND, per germline (reference sequence). The CDR3 DNA reads as TGTGCCAGTAGTCCCCCCCTTTCGGGAGGGCTCGGTGCCCAGTACTTC. Protein: CASSPPLSGGLGAQYF.

The chain uses TRBV4-1 and TRBJ2-1; 7 bases align to TRBD1. The V gene's germline CDR1 is MGHRA and CDR2 YSYEKL. Trimming cost V 5 bases and J 7 bases; bases outside gene matches: 11. CDR3 length equals 15 residues. CDR3 residues: CASSKLGTVSNEQFF. The CDR3 nucleotides read TGCGCCAGCAGCAAACTCGGGACAGTTAGTAATGAGCAGTTCTTC.

This chain uses TRBV5-4 with TRBJ2-7; the D is unclear. The CDR3 is 14 residues long. Germline loops: CDR1 SGHNT, CDR2 YYREEE (reference sequence). V was cut by 0 bases and J by 6 bases, with 13 bases left in between. The CDR3 here is CASSLDAAPSEQYF. CDR3 nucleotide sequence: TGTGCCAGCAGCTTGGATGCCGCGCCCTCCGAGCAGTACTTC.

The chain uses TRBV15 and TRBJ1-5; the D gene is possibly TRBD1 (5 bases). Germline V CDR1 and CDR2: LNHNV, YYDKDF (reference sequence). V was shortened by 5 bases and J by 6 bases, with 11 bases between the two germline ends. The CDR3 consists of 13 residues. CDR3 protein: CATSFKGVQPQHF. DNA for the CDR3: TGTGCCACCAGCTTCAAAGGGGTTCAGCCCCAGCATTTT. Combining the CDR3 with reference TRBV15 and TRBJ1-5 gives the whole variable domain DAMVIQNPRYQVTQFGKPVTLSCSQTLNHNVMYWYQQKSSQAPKLLFHYYDKDFNNEADTPDNFQSRRPNTSFCFLDIRSPGLGDTAMYLCATSFKGVQPQHFGDGTRLSIL.

A single count supports this clone. The V call is TRBV7-3, the J call TRBJ1-2, with unresolved D. Trimming removed 5 bases from V and 7 bases from J, with 14 bases in between. Germline lookup yields CDR1 SGHTA and CDR2 FQGTGA. The CDR3 has 13 amino acids. The CDR3 is CASSLTGGGGYTF. The CDR3 region has the DNA TGTGCCAGCAGCCTCACCGGTGGCGGTGGCTACACCTTC.

The chain has TRBV21-1 and TRBJ2-7. TRBV21-1 counts as a pseudogene. This CDR3 spans 13 amino acids. As DNA, the CDR3 is TGTGCCAGCAGCAAAGTCCGGGGCCACGAGCAGTACTTC. Amino acid sequence: CASSKVRGHEQYF.

The chain joins TRBV5-1 to TRBJ2-3, with D maybe TRBD2 (5 bases). V was trimmed by 0 bases and J by 3 bases, leaving 11 bases between them. CDR1 SGHRS and CDR2 YFSETQ come from the germline V gene. This CDR3 has 15 amino acids. The CDR3, as DNA: TGCGCCAGCAGCTTGGGGCGTGGAGGAACAGATACGCAGTATTTT. Protein sequence: CASSLGRGGTDTQYF.

V gene TRBV10-3 combines with J gene TRBJ2-4, with 7 bases that match TRBD2. J lost 10 bases, V lost 4 bases, and 13 bases had no gene match. CDR1 and CDR2 (germline): ENHRY, SYGVKD. The CDR3 length is 15 residues. Here the CDR3 DNA reads TGTGCCATCAGTGCCTCTAGCGGAAGTAGGGTAATTCAGTACTTC. It encodes CAISASSGSRVIQYF.

The V gene is TRBV29-1, the J gene TRBJ1-1; D perhaps matches TRBD1 (5 bases). Deletions cut 8 bases from V and 1 base from J, with 11 bases between. Germline V gene data show CDR1 as SQVTM and CDR2 as ANQGSEA. The CDR3 has 12 residues. CDR3 nucleotides: TGCAGCCCCGGACAAAGGAACACTGAAGCTTTCTTT. Protein: CSPGQRNTEAFF.

The rearrangement joins TRBV30 to TRBJ1-2; weak D call: TRBD1 (5 bases). CDR3 length equals 17 residues. Trimming removed 5 bases from V and 5 bases from J, with 27 bases in between. Germline V CDR1 and CDR2: GTSNPN, SVGIG (reference sequence). CDR3: CAWFIREETDNKYGYTF. CDR3 nucleotides: TGTGCCTGGTTCATCCGAGAGGAGACAGACAATAAATATGGCTACACCTTC.

The chain joins TRBV28 to TRBJ2-1; tentative D call: TRBD2 (5 bases). V gave up 8 bases and J gave up 5 bases, with 16 bases separating them. Germline values: CDR1 MDHEN, CDR2 SYDVKM. The CDR3 has 14 residues. The CDR3 region has the DNA TGTGCCAGCTCCCCGGCCGCACTAGACAATGAGCAGTTCTTC. Translated, it gives CASSPAALDNEQFF.

This chain uses TRBV2 with TRBJ1-4; 9 bases line up with TRBD1. V dropped 6 bases and J dropped 7; count of bases not matched to a gene: 9. Germline V gives CDR1 SNHLY, CDR2 FYNNEI. CDR3 length equals 15 residues. In DNA form, the CDR3 reads TGTGCCAGCAGGGGGGGACAGGGAAAGGCTGAAAAACTGTTTTTT. Encoded protein: CASRGGQGKAEKLFF. The full variable domain, completed using reference TRBV2 and TRBJ1-4, is EPEVTQTPSHQVTQMGQEVILRCVPISNHLYFYWYRQILGQKVEFLVSFYNNEISEKSEIFDDQFSVERPDGSNFTLKIRSTKLEDSAMYFCASRGGQGKAEKLFFGSGTQLSVL.

The chain joins TRBV7-3 to TRBJ1-4; 7 bases are shared with TRBD1. The length of the CDR3 is 15 residues. The germline gives CDR1 SGHTA, CDR2 FQGTGA. The V segment lost 5 bases and the J segment 5 bases; nucleotides outside the gene matches: 8. Here the CDR3 reads CASSPRGQTNEKLFF. The DNA for the CDR3 is TGTGCCAGCAGCCCACGGGGACAGACAAATGAAAAACTGTTTTTT.

The rearrangement uses TRBV6-1 and TRBJ2-7; the D gene is possibly TRBD2 (6 bases). Germline V gives CDR1 MNHNS, CDR2 SASEGT. Trimming stripped 7 bases from V and 2 bases from J, with 12 bases between. This CDR3 spans 13 amino acids. The CDR3 DNA reads TGTGCCAGCACAGCGGGTCCCCCCTACGAGCAGTACTTC. It translates to CASTAGPPYEQYF.

The V and J genes are TRBV13 and TRBJ2-2; D perhaps matches TRBD2 (5 bases). V was trimmed by 3 bases and J by 4 bases, leaving 12 bases between them. Germline CDR1 is PRHDT and CDR2 is FYEKMQ (reference sequence). The CDR3 sequence is 15 residues long. For the CDR3, the DNA is TGTGCCAGCAGCTTCGGGGAGCGACTCACCGGGGAGCTGTTTTTT. This codes for CASSFGERLTGELFF.

A single count supports this clone. J is TRBJ1-3 and V is TRBV12-5; TRBD1 might be the D (5 bases). The germline V gene encodes CDR1 LGHNT and CDR2 FRNRAP. The CDR3 spans 15 residues. Trimming took off 4 bases at V and 0 bases at J, with 10 bases between the two ends. Written as DNA, the CDR3 is TGTGCTAGTGGTTCGGGGCAGGGCTCTGGAAACACCATATATTTT. Protein: CASGSGQGSGNTIYF.